This T cell receptor (beta chain) was captured in a study of CD4 T cells in relation to SARS-CoV-2 and coronaviruses. TCRdb's copy holds only in-frame clones and misses some; the assay was immunoSEQ multiplex PCR. The sample has 28,000 or so clones; roughly 80% are singletons. CD4+ T cells from unexposed donors were obtained before the COVID-19 pandemic (2011-2018). CD4+ T cells were isolated from the cells after about 11 days of culture. This clone has only a few counts. Its antigen is unknown. The V gene lost 6 bases and the J gene lost 4 bases, with 12 bases spanning the gap. CDR3 length equals 13 residues.

The receptor's source is a human donor in good health. The J gene is TRBJ1-1, the V gene TRBV12-3 or TRBV12-4, with D possibly matching TRBD1 (5 bases). Sequencing was carried out using CD4+ T cells from PBMCs, cultured in vitro. This CDR3 is CASRRGVSTEAFF. The CDR3 DNA follows: TGTGCCAGCAGGAGAGGGGTCTCCACTGAAGCTTTCTTT.